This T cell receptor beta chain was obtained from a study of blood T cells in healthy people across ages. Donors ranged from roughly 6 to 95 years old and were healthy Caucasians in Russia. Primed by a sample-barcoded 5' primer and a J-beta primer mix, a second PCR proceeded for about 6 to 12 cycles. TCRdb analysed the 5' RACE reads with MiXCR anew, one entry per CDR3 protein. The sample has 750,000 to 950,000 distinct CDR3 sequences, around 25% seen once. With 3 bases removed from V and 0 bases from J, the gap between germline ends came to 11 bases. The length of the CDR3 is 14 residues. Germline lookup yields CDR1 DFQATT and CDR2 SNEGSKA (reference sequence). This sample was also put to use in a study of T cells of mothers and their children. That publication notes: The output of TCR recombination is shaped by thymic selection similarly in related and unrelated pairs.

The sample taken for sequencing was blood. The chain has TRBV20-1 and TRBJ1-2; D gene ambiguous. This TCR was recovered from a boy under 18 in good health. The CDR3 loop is CSASRAGTNYGYTF. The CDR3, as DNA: TGCAGTGCTAGTCGGGCGGGAACTAACTATGGCTACACCTTC.